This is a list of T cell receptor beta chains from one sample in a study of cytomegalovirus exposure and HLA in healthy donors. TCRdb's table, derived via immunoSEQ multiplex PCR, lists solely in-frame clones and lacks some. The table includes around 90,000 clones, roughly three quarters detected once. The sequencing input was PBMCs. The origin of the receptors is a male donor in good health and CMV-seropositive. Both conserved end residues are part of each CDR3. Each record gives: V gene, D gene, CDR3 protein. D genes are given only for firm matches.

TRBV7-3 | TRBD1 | CASSAQGAGNTIYF
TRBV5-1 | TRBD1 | CASSLTGDSYEQYF
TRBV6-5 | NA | CASSSRTEMNTEAFF
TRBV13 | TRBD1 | CASSIGQGFNEKLFF
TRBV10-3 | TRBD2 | CAIRQRGGHEQYF
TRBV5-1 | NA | CASSLSTEEQFF
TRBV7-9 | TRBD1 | CASSLGPRGSGANVLTF
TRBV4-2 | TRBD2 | CASSPGASGGLEQYF
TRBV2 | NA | CASSESQARNQPQHF
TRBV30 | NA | CAWTSHGNEKLFF
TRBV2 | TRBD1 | CASSSRQGAEAFF
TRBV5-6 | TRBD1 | CASSLVGQTGYTF
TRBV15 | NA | CATSRTGPNTQYF
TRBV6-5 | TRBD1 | CASTPPGTAPEQYF
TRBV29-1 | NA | CSVPGGVISYGYTF
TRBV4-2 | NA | CASSQTKGTYEQYF
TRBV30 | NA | CAWSANNYGYTF
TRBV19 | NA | CASSRDTPFSSEQYF
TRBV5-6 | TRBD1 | CASSLDRGREKLFF
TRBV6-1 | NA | CASSRQLDSNQPQHF